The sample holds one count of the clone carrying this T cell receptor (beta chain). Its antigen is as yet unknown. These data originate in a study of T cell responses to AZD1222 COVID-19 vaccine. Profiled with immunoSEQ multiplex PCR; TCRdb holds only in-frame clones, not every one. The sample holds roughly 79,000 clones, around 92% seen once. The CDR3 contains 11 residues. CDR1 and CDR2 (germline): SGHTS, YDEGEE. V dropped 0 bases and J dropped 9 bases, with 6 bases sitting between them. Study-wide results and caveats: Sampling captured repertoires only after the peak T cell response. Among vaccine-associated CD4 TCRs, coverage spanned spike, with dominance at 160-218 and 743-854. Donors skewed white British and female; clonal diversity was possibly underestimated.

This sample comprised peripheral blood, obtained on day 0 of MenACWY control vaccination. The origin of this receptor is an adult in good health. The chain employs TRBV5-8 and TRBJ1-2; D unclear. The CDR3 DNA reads TGTGCCAGCAGCTTGGGCAGGCGCTACACCTTC. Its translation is CASSLGRRYTF.